Listed below are T cell receptor beta chains from one sample, sequenced in a study of blood T cell repertoires in COVID-19. Assay used: immunoSEQ multiplex PCR; TCRdb lists only in-frame clones, some missing. The sample lists over 250,000 clones; approximately 88% were seen once. Sequenced input: peripheral blood. The receptors come from a man between 45 and 60 years old with acute or convalescent COVID-19. The CDR3 runs from the conserved cysteine through the conserved F or W. The order of the fields is J gene, D gene, V gene, clone size, CDR3 DNA, CDR3 protein. The D gene is left open where the match is weak. Clone size is given for some rows only: seen once, a few or many times, or a class if the clone is expanded.

TRBJ2-3	NA	TRBV5-1	NA	TGCGCCAGCAGCTTGGCCGGGATAGCGGCAACAGATACGCAGTATTTT	CASSLAGIAATDTQYF
TRBJ2-5	NA	TRBV29-1	NA	TGCAGCGTTGACGGCAGGGGGGCAGAGACCCAGTACTTC	CSVDGRGAETQYF
TRBJ1-1	NA	TRBV5-1	NA	TGCGCCAGCACGCACGGCCAGGCGAACACTGAAGCTTTCTTT	CASTHGQANTEAFF
TRBJ1-6	NA	TRBV7-8	NA	TGTGCCAGCAGCTTAGTCGACAGGCGATACTATAATTCACCCCTCCACTTT	CASSLVDRRYYNSPLHF
TRBJ1-1	TRBD1	TRBV10-3	NA	TGTGCCATCAGTGATCGGGGACAGATGAACACTGAAGCTTTCTTT	CAISDRGQMNTEAFF
TRBJ2-5	TRBD1	TRBV5-5	NA	TGTGCCAGCAGCCAGCAGGGGGCGGGAGAGACCCAGTACTTC	CASSQQGAGETQYF
TRBJ2-7	NA	TRBV5-4	NA	TGTGCCAGCAGCCCGGGAGACGGCTACGAGCAGTACTTC	CASSPGDGYEQYF
TRBJ1-2	NA	TRBV11-2	few	TGTGCCAGCAGCTCTCGGGGTAACTATGGCTACACCTTC	CASSSRGNYGYTF
TRBJ2-7	NA	TRBV2	NA	TGTGCCAGCAGCGAAATATTCCCGGGGGGCGGCGAGCAGTACTTC	CASSEIFPGGGEQYF
TRBJ1-5	NA	TRBV18	NA	TGTGCCAGCTCACCTACGGACAGAGCGAGTCAGCCCCAGCATTTT	CASSPTDRASQPQHF
TRBJ2-7	NA	TRBV7-8	once	TGTGCCAGCAGCCGATACAGTAACTACGAGCAGTACTTC	CASSRYSNYEQYF
TRBJ2-5	TRBD1	TRBV19	NA	TGTGCCAGTAGTATAGGGGGCGCAGGGGGACGGCAAGAGACCCAGTACTTC	CASSIGGAGGRQETQYF
TRBJ2-5	TRBD2	TRBV18	once	TGTGCCAGCTCACCACGAGGACTAGCGGGGGGAGAGACCCAGTACTTC	CASSPRGLAGGETQYF
TRBJ2-5	NA	TRBV28	NA	TGTGCCAGCAGTTCTGGTTGGGAGGCCGTTGGAGAGACCCAGTACTTC	CASSSGWEAVGETQYF
TRBJ1-3	NA	TRBV11-2	NA	TGTGCCAGCAGCTTAGATCGGTTGTTCTCTGGAAACACCATATATTTT	CASSLDRLFSGNTIYF
TRBJ1-3	NA	TRBV7-2	NA	TGTGCCAGCAGCTTAGCGCAGGTTAGCTCTGGAAACACCATATATTTT	CASSLAQVSSGNTIYF
TRBJ2-7	NA	TRBV5-1	once	TGCGCCAGCAGAGCGCAGGGTGGCGAGCAGTACTTC	CASRAQGGEQYF
TRBJ1-1	NA	TRBV2	NA	TGTGCCAGCAGTGAAAGGGGGACTGAAGCTTTCTTT	CASSERGTEAFF
TRBJ2-1	TRBD2	TRBV10-3	NA	TGTGCCGGAAGTCCGGGACTAGCGGGGGGAGGTACCTACAATGAGCAGTTCTTC	CAGSPGLAGGGTYNEQFF
TRBJ1-1	NA	TRBV7-2	NA	TGTGCCAGCAGCTTAAACAGGAGGGGTGAAGCTTTCTTT	CASSLNRRGEAFF
TRBJ2-7	NA	TRBV7-2	NA	TGTGCCAGCAGCTTATCGAGGAAACCCTACGAGCAGTACTTC	CASSLSRKPYEQYF
TRBJ2-2	NA	TRBV11-2	NA	TGTGCCAGCAGATCGGCGGGCGGATTTAACACCGGGGAGCTGTTTTTT	CASRSAGGFNTGELFF
TRBJ2-1	NA	TRBV3-1/TRBV3-2	NA	TGTGCCAGCAGCCAATCCCGCAATGAGCAGTTCTTC	CASSQSRNEQFF
TRBJ1-2	NA	TRBV2	NA	TGTGCCAGCAGGGTAGACACCCCGTCGGATGGCTACACCTTC	CASRVDTPSDGYTF
TRBJ2-2	TRBD2	TRBV2	NA	TGTGCCAGCAGTTATAGCGGGGGCAGAAACACCGGGGAGCTGTTTTTT	CASSYSGGRNTGELFF
TRBJ1-6	NA	TRBV5-6	NA	TGTGCCAGCAGCTTGTCGGGAGCCAACTCACCCCTCCACTTT	CASSLSGANSPLHF
TRBJ1-2	TRBD1	TRBV5-1	once	TGCGCCAGCAGCGCCACACTAAAGACAGGGAATGGCTACACCTTC	CASSATLKTGNGYTF
TRBJ2-5	NA	TRBV24-1	NA	TGTGCCACCAGTGGGGCAGGGCGAGAGACCCAGTACTTC	CATSGAGRETQYF
TRBJ2-5	NA	TRBV27	NA	TGTGCCAGCAGTTTCACAGGGTGGGGGGGAGCGGAGACCCAGTACTTC	CASSFTGWGGAETQYF
TRBJ1-4	NA	TRBV6-6	few	TGTGCCAGCAGTTACTGGGAGCCTAATGAAAAACTGTTTTTT	CASSYWEPNEKLFF
TRBJ1-1	NA	TRBV7-9	NA	TGTGCCAGCAGCTTAGCGGACACCCGAGAAGCTTTCTTT	CASSLADTREAFF
TRBJ1-2	NA	TRBV29-1	NA	TGCAGCCCCCCGGGCGGACAGAGATTTAACTATGGCTACACCTTC	CSPPGGQRFNYGYTF
TRBJ2-5	NA	TRBV5-1	NA	TGCGCCAGCAGCTTGGGTGCAGGGCGGGAGACCCAGTACTTC	CASSLGAGRETQYF
TRBJ2-2	TRBD2	TRBV9	NA	TGTGCCAGCAGTATAACTAGCGGGGGGCCGAACACCGGGGAGCTGTTTTTT	CASSITSGGPNTGELFF
TRBJ2-6	NA	TRBV2	NA	TGTGCCAGCAGTGAAGCGCTTCGATTTCGCGTGTCTGGGGCCAACGTCCTGACTTTC	CASSEALRFRVSGANVLTF
TRBJ1-2	NA	TRBV6-5	few	TGTGCCAGCACCGCGGGGGGTCTCTATGGCTACACCTTC	CASTAGGLYGYTF
TRBJ1-2	NA	TRBV2	NA	TGTGCCAGCAGTGGTGGAACCGACAATTCTGGAAGGATTGGTGGCTACACCTTC	CASSGGTDNSGRIGGYTF
TRBJ2-2	TRBD2	TRBV9	NA	TGTGCCAGCAGCGAACTAGCGGGGGGGAATTCTAACACCGGGGAGCTGTTTTTT	CASSELAGGNSNTGELFF
TRBJ1-4	NA	TRBV5-1	NA	TGCGCCAGCAGCTTGGGGGACACACTAGGGGAAAAACTGTTTTTT	CASSLGDTLGEKLFF
TRBJ1-3	TRBD1	TRBV5-1	NA	TGCGCCAGCAGCTTGCCGAATATGACAGGGGCGGATACCTCTGGAAACACCATATATTTT	CASSLPNMTGADTSGNTIYF
TRBJ2-5	NA	TRBV19	NA	TGTGCCAGTAGAAATCGGGGGTGGGACTTGGGGCCAGAGACCCAGTACTTC	CASRNRGWDLGPETQYF
TRBJ2-5	TRBD2	TRBV7-3	NA	TGTGCCAGCAGCCAAGCGGGGGGCCAAGAGACCCAGTACTTC	CASSQAGGQETQYF
TRBJ1-6	NA	TRBV5-4	NA	TGTGCCAGCAGCCCCCGCCAAGGGGGTGGGGATTTTAATTCACCCCTCCACTTT	CASSPRQGGGDFNSPLHF
TRBJ2-7	NA	TRBV29-1	once	TGCAGCGTTGTACAGGCTAACTACGAGCAGTACTTC	CSVVQANYEQYF
TRBJ1-4	TRBD1	TRBV6-5	once	TGTGCCAGCACCGGGACAGGGGTCGAAAAACTGTTTTTT	CASTGTGVEKLFF
TRBJ2-7	TRBD1	TRBV6-5	NA	TGTGCCAGCAGTTACTCGACTGGGACAGGCAGCGAGCAGTACTTC	CASSYSTGTGSEQYF
TRBJ1-1	NA	TRBV18	NA	TGTGCCAGCTCACCACTCCCCGGGACTCCAAAGGAGTACACTGAAGCTTTCTTT	CASSPLPGTPKEYTEAFF
TRBJ2-2	TRBD2	TRBV2	few	TGTGCCAGCAGTAGATCCGGGACTAGCGGGGGGGCAACCGGGGAGCTGTTTTTT	CASSRSGTSGGATGELFF
TRBJ1-4	NA	TRBV7-8	NA	TGTGCCAGCAGCAGGGGGAATGAAAAACTGTTTTTT	CASSRGNEKLFF
TRBJ1-4	NA	TRBV6-5	NA	TGTGCCAGCAGCCCCGGCGGGGTTAATGAAAAACTGTTTTTT	CASSPGGVNEKLFF